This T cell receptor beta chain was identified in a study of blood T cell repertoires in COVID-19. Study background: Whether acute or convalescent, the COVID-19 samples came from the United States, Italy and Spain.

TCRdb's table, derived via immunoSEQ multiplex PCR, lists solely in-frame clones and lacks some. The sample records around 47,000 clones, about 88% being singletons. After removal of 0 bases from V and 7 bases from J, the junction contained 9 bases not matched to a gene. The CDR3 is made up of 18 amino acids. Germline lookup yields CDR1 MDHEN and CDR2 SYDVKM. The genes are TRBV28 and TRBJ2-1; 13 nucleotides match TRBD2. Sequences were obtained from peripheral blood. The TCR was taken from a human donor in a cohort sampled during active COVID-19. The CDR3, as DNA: TGTGCCAGCAGTTTATGGATACCGGGACTAGCGGGGACGAATGAGCAGTTCTTC. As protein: CASSLWIPGLAGTNEQFF.